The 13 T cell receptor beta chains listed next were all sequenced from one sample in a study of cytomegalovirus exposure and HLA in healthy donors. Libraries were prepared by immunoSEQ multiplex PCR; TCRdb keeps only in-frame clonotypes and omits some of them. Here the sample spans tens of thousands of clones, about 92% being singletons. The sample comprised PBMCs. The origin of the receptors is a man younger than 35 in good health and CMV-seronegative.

The CDR3 here is CASSLSSGIPPYKQYF. The CDR3 DNA sequence: TGTGCCAGCAGTTTATCGTCGGGAATCCCCCCTTACAAGCAGTACTTC. This chain links TRBV28 with TRBJ2-7; D is perhaps TRBD2 (5 bases). CDR1 is MDHEN and CDR2 is SYDVKM in the germline V gene. The V gene lost 1 base and the J gene lost 8 bases, with 21 bases spanning the gap. The CDR3 length is 16 residues.

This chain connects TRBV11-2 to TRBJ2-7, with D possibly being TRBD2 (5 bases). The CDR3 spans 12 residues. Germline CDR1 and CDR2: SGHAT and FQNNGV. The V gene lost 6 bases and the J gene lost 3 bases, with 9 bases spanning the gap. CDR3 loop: CASSEGYYEQYF. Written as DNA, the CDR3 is TGTGCCAGCAGTGAGGGATACTACGAGCAGTACTTC.

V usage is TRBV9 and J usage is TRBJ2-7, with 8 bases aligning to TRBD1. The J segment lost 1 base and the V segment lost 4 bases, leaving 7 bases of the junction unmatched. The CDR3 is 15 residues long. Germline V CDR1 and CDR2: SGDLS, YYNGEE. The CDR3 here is CASSLGTGSSYEQYF. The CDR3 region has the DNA TGTGCCAGCAGCCTCGGGACAGGCAGTTCCTACGAGCAGTACTTC.

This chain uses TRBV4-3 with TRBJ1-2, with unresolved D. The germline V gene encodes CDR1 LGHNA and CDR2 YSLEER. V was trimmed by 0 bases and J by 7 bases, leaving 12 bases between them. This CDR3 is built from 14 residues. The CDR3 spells CASSQDNREGGYTF. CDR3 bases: TGCGCCAGCAGCCAAGATAACAGAGAAGGTGGCTACACCTTC.

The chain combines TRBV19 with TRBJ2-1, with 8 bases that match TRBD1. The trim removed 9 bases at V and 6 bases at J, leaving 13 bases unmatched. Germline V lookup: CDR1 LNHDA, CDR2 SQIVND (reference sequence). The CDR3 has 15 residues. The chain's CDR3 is CASISGQGFFNEQFF. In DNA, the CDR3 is TGTGCCAGCATAAGTGGACAGGGATTTTTCAATGAGCAGTTCTTC.

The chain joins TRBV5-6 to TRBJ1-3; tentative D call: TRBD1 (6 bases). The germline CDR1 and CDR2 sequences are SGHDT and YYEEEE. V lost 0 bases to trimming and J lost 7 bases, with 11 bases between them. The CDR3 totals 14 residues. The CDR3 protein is CASSLGTVVNTIYF. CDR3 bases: TGTGCCAGCAGCTTGGGGACAGTGGTGAACACCATATATTTT.

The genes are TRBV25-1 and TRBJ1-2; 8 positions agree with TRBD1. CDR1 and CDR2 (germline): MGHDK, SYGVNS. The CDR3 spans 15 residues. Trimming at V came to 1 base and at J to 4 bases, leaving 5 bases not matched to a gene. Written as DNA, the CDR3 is TGTGCCAGCAGTGAATGGGATGGACAGGGCTATGGCTACACCTTC. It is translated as CASSEWDGQGYGYTF.

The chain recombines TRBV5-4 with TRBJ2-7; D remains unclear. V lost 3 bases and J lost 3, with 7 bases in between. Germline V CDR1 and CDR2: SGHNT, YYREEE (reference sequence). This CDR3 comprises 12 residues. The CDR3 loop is CASSSNIYEQYF. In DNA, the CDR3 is TGTGCCAGCAGCTCAAACATCTACGAGCAGTACTTC. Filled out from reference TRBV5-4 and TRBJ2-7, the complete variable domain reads ETGVTQSPTHLIKTRGQQVTLRCSSQSGHNTVSWYQQALGQGPQFIFQYYREEENGRGNFPPRFSGLQFPNYSSELNVNALELDDSALYLCASSSNIYEQYFGPGTRLTVT.

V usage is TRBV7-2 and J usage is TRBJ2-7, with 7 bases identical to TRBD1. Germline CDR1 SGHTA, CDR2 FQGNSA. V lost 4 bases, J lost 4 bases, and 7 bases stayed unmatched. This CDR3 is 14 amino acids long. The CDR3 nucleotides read TGTGCCAGCAGCTCCCTCGACAGGGCTTACGAGCAGTACTTC. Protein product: CASSSLDRAYEQYF.

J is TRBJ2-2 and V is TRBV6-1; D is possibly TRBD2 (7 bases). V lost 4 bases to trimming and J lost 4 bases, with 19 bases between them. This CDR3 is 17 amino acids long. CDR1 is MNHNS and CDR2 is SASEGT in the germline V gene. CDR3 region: CASSGLRGGVGTGELFF. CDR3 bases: TGTGCCAGCAGTGGGCTAAGGGGGGGGGTAGGCACCGGGGAGCTGTTTTTT.

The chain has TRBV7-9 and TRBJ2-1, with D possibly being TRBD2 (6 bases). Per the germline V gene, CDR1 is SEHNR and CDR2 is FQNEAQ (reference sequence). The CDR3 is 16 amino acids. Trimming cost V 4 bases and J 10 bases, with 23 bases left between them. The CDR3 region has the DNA TGTGCCAGCAGCTATCCTTGGGAGGCCCTTGTTTTAGAGCAGTTCTTC. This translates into CASSYPWEALVLEQFF.

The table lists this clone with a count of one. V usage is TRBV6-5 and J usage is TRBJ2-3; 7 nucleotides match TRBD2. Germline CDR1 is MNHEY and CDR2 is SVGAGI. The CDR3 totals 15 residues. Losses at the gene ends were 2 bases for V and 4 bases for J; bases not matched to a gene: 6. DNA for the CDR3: TGTGCCAGCAGTTACCTAGAGGGAGGGGCAGATACGCAGTATTTT. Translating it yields CASSYLEGGADTQYF.

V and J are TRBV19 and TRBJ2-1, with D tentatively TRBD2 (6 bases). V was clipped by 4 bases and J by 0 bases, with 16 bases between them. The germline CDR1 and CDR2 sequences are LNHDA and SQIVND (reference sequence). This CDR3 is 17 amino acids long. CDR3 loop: CASSKNPGGSSYNEQFF. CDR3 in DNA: TGTGCCAGTAGTAAAAACCCCGGGGGAAGCTCCTACAATGAGCAGTTCTTC.